The 6 T cell receptor beta chains reported below all come from one sample, sequenced in a study of T cell changes during pregnancy in multiple sclerosis. Data came from immunoSEQ multiplex PCR; TCRdb stores just in-frame clones and leaves some out. The sample lists some 80,000 clones, 80% to 95% seen once, with about 2.5% in the top ten. The sample in question was peripheral blood, obtained in the first trimester of pregnancy. These receptors were taken from a female donor with multiple sclerosis, enrolled in a pregnancy study.

The chain couples TRBV28 to TRBJ2-4, with D possibly matching TRBD1 (7 bases). CDR3 size: 14 residues. V lost 7 bases and J lost 5, with 15 bases in between. Looked up from germline, CDR1 is MDHEN and CDR2 is SYDVKM. CDR3 coding DNA: TGTGCCAGCAAGGAGGGGGCAAACGAAAACATTCAGTACTTC. It translates to CASKEGANENIQYF. The complete variable domain, with remaining parts taken from reference TRBV28 and TRBJ2-4, reads DVKVTQSSRYLVKRTGEKVFLECVQDMDHENMFWYRQDPGLGLRLIYFSYDVKMKEKGDIPEGYSVSREKKERFSLILESASTNQTSMYLCASKEGANENIQYFGAGTRLSVL.

V and J are TRBV10-3 and TRBJ1-1; D is unclear. V lost 6 bases and J lost 0, with 8 bases in between. Germline loops: CDR1 ENHRY, CDR2 SYGVKD. The CDR3 contains 13 residues. Here the CDR3 reads CAIRSGVNTEAFF. Here the CDR3 DNA reads TGTGCCATCAGATCGGGAGTGAACACTGAAGCTTTCTTT.

The rearrangement joins TRBV7-2 to TRBJ2-5; 7 positions agree with TRBD1. From germline, CDR1 is SGHTA and CDR2 FQGNSA. CDR3 length: 13 residues. V trimming: 4 bases; J trimming: 4 bases; junction bases outside the gene matches: 3. For the CDR3, the DNA is TGTGCCAGCAGCTCGACAGGGATAGAGACCCAGTACTTC. Its translation is CASSSTGIETQYF.

This clone was observed a handful of times. The J gene is TRBJ2-3, the V gene TRBV28; 7 bases match TRBD2. Germline CDR1 is MDHEN and CDR2 is SYDVKM. The junction had 9 bases not matched to a gene; V was cut back by 3 bases and J by 3 bases. The CDR3 extends over 16 amino acids. The CDR3 loop reads CASSFLGGRRTDTQYF. The CDR3, as DNA: TGTGCCAGCAGTTTTCTGGGCGGGAGAAGGACAGATACGCAGTATTTT.

V is TRBV10-3 and J is TRBJ1-2; 8 nucleotides agree with TRBD1. Trimming cost V 4 bases and J 5 bases; bases outside gene matches: 6. The CDR3 consists of 14 residues. Germline CDR1 is ENHRY and CDR2 is SYGVKD. The CDR3 bases are TGTGCCATCAGTGTGGACAGGGCTGGATATGGCTACACCTTC. Residues: CAISVDRAGYGYTF.

J is TRBJ2-3 and V is TRBV19; 7 bases are a match to TRBD2. Germline CDR1 and CDR2: LNHDA and SQIVND (reference sequence). The CDR3 runs 13 residues. With V trimmed by 3 bases and J by 3 bases, 0 bases remained unmatched. The CDR3 sequence: CASSIGGTDTQYF. CDR3 DNA sequence: TGTGCCAGTAGTATCGGGGGGACAGATACGCAGTATTTT.